What follows are 27 T cell receptor beta chains derived from one specimen sequenced in a study of spatial heterogeneity in lung cancer. The time point was: blood at routine non-recurrence follow-up after resection. In TCRdb, the 5' RACE reads were re-called with MiXCR into one record per CDR3 protein. Of 20,000 or so distinct CDR3 sequences in the sample, 9% to 10% are singletons; the top ten hold 36%. The sample was PBMCs, taken at follow-up. These receptors came from a female donor with early-stage non-small cell lung cancer.

Details on this clonotype: This may arise from a read error, as a much more abundant clone is one base away. No conserved phenylalanine or tryptophan ends this CDR3, so it is likely a read error. This chain joins TRBV18 and TRBJ1-1; 8 bases line up with TRBD1. Germline V gene lookup returns CDR1 KGHSH and CDR2 LQKENI. Trimming cost V 6 bases and J 4 bases; bases outside gene matches: 4. This CDR3 has 13 amino acids. The chain's CDR3 is CASSETGATEAFL. DNA of the CDR3: TGTGCCAGCTCTGAGACAGGGGCCACTGAAGCTTTCTTA.

Ten or more counts support this clonotype. The chain recombines TRBV7-3 with TRBJ2-2; D may be TRBD2 (5 bases). V lost 5 bases and J 4 bases, leaving 17 bases between the germline ends. This CDR3 region has 16 residues. Germline lookup yields CDR1 SGHTA and CDR2 FQGTGA. This CDR3 reads CASSPGGTVSTGELFF. As DNA, the CDR3 is TGTGCCAGCAGCCCCGGAGGAACAGTTAGCACCGGGGAGCTGTTTTTT. The variable domain in full, with the rest retrieved from reference TRBV7-3 and TRBJ2-2, is GAGVSQTPSNKVTEKGKYVELRCDPISGHTALYWYRQSLGQGPEFLIYFQGTGAADDSGLPNDRFFAVRPEGSVSTLKIQRTERGDSAVYLCASSPGGTVSTGELFFGEGSRLTVL.

This clonotype was found many times. The V and J genes are TRBV7-6 and TRBJ1-4; D not resolved. Germline V lookup: CDR1 SGHVS, CDR2 FNYEAQ. The CDR3 extends over 14 amino acids. V shed 2 bases and J shed 8 bases, with 12 bases lying between them. The CDR3 loop reads CASSLYLKSEKLFF. The DNA of the CDR3 is TGTGCCAGCAGCTTATACCTCAAGAGCGAAAAACTGTTTTTT.

In this sample, this clonotype turned up a few times. The rearrangement links TRBV28 to TRBJ2-7; TRBD1 matches at 8 bases. Germline trimming cut 5 bases from V and 6 bases from J; bases unmatched to any gene: 12. The CDR3 has 15 amino acids. CDR1 is MDHEN, CDR2 SYDVKM, per germline. Written as DNA, the CDR3 is TGTGCCAGCAGTCGGATACAGGGGGTACTACGCGAGCAGTACTTC. Translation gives CASSRIQGVLREQYF.

This clonotype was seen ten or more times. The gene calls are TRBV4-1 and TRBJ2-2; TRBD1 might be the D (5 bases). CDR3 size: 15 residues. V lost 2 bases to trimming and J lost 2 bases, with 9 bases between them. CDR1 and CDR2 from the germline V gene are MGHRA and YSYEKL. CDR3 bases: TGCGCCAGCAGCCAACTAGACAGTAACACCGGGGAGCTGTTTTTT. It translates to CASSQLDSNTGELFF.

The gene calls are TRBV7-3 and TRBJ2-5; 9 nucleotides align to TRBD2. Germline loops: CDR1 SGHTA, CDR2 FQGTGA. With 5 bases clipped from V and 5 bases from J, the junction kept 24 bases outside the gene matches. This CDR3 has 20 amino acids. The CDR3 is CASSPDPGTSFRPEVETQYF. CDR3 nucleotides: TGTGCCAGCAGCCCTGACCCGGGGACTAGCTTCCGCCCGGAGGTGGAGACCCAGTACTTC.

J is TRBJ2-7 and V is TRBV24-1; D unresolved. CDR3 length equals 14 residues. Trimming stripped 10 bases from V and 2 bases from J, with 17 bases between. CDR1 is KGHDR, CDR2 SFDVKD, per germline. Here the CDR3 DNA reads TGTGCCACTTCATCGTACTACGCACCCTACGAGCAGTACTTC. Amino acid sequence: CATSSYYAPYEQYF.

The chain is built from TRBV27 and TRBJ1-5; D is unresolved. V lost 2 bases and J lost 1, with 9 bases in between. Germline CDR1 reads MNHEY; CDR2 reads SMNVEV (reference sequence). CDR3 length: 15 residues. CDR3 protein: CASSLGVRSNQPQHF. CDR3 DNA: TGTGCCAGCAGTTTAGGGGTTCGGAGCAATCAGCCCCAGCATTTT.

The chain joins TRBV3-1 to TRBJ1-5; D is perhaps TRBD1 (5 bases). Trimming shortened V by 0 bases and J by 6 bases, and 9 bases separated the two germline ends. CDR1 and CDR2 (germline): LGHDT, YNNKEL (reference sequence). The CDR3 length is 14 residues. The CDR3 reads CASSQDSGGQPQHF. The CDR3 DNA reads as TGTGCCAGCAGCCAAGATAGCGGGGGTCAGCCCCAGCATTTT.

By proportion, this clonotype is medium-sized (0.01 to 0.1%). This rearrangement joins TRBV6-2 or TRBV6-3 to TRBJ2-5, with 7 bases that match TRBD1. Germline V lookup: CDR1 MNHEY, CDR2 SVGEGT. The length of the CDR3 is 15 residues. J lost 2 bases, V lost 7 bases, and 10 bases had no gene match. DNA of the CDR3: TGTGCCAGCACCGGAAGAGGGACAGTTCAAGAGACCCAGTACTTC. This translates into CASTGRGTVQETQYF.

This clonotype has ten or more counts. J is TRBJ2-2 and V is TRBV6-5; D remains ambiguous. CDR1 MNHEY and CDR2 SVGAGI come from the germline V gene. Trimming stripped 0 bases from V and 1 base from J, with 6 bases between. The CDR3 contains 15 residues. Written as DNA, the CDR3 is TGTGCCAGCAGTTACTCTTCAGGGAACACCGGGGAGCTGTTTTTT. As protein: CASSYSSGNTGELFF.

This clonotype was detected many times. The chain couples TRBV2 to TRBJ2-7; 9 bases fit TRBD1. This CDR3 is 15 amino acids long. The V segment lost 4 bases and the J segment 1 base; nucleotides outside the gene matches: 5. Germline loops: CDR1 SNHLY, CDR2 FYNNEI. The CDR3: CASSARGQGSYEQYF. CDR3 coding DNA: TGTGCCAGCAGTGCGCGGGGACAGGGTTCCTACGAGCAGTACTTC.

This clonotype was seen many times. This rearrangement joins TRBV7-9 to TRBJ1-1; D gene uncertain. Germline loops: CDR1 SEHNR, CDR2 FQNEAQ (reference sequence). Trimming removed 1 base at V and 1 base at J, with 7 bases between. The length of the CDR3 is 14 residues. The CDR3 DNA sequence: TGTGCCAGCAGCTTAGGGACTTCGAACACTGAAGCTTTCTTT. It codes for CASSLGTSNTEAFF. The full variable domain, its missing parts supplied by reference TRBV7-9 and TRBJ1-1, is DTGVSQNPRHKITKRGQNVTFRCDPISEHNRLYWYRQTLGQGPEFLTYFQNEAQLEKSRLLSDRFSAERPKGSFSTLEIQRTEQGDSAMYLCASSLGTSNTEAFFGQGTRLTVV.

Only a few counts were recorded for this clonotype. This chain joins TRBV30 and TRBJ1-6, with D unclear. Germline CDR1 GTSNPN, CDR2 SVGIG (reference sequence). Trimming removed 1 base at V and 9 bases at J, with 7 bases between. The CDR3 length is 12 residues. The CDR3 loop is CAWSGVSSPLHF. In DNA form, the CDR3 reads TGTGCCTGGAGTGGCGTGAGTTCACCCCTCCACTTT.

This clonotype was observed at least ten times. This sequence joins TRBV18 and TRBJ2-1; no reliable D call. V gave up 3 bases and J gave up 0 bases, with 6 bases separating them. The CDR3 has 14 amino acids. Germline lookup yields CDR1 KGHSH and CDR2 LQKENI. CDR3 residues: CASSPASSYNEQFF. The CDR3 DNA sequence: TGTGCCAGCTCACCTGCCAGCTCCTACAATGAGCAGTTCTTC.

This clonotype was seen many times. This chain joins TRBV7-8 and TRBJ1-1, with 7 bases that match TRBD1. Trimming cost V 5 bases and J 7 bases; bases outside gene matches: 16. Germline lookup yields CDR1 SGHVS and CDR2 FQNEAQ. The CDR3 is 16 residues long. The CDR3 region is CASSLRAQGGWNEAFF. CDR3 DNA sequence: TGTGCCAGCAGCCTCCGGGCGCAGGGGGGTTGGAATGAAGCTTTCTTT.

This clonotype was counted at least ten times. The J gene is TRBJ1-6, the V gene TRBV7-9, with 9 nucleotides matching TRBD1. The CDR3 runs 15 residues. The germline V gene has CDR1 SEHNR and CDR2 FQNEAQ (reference sequence). Trimming cost V 8 bases and J 7 bases; bases outside gene matches: 9. The CDR3 nucleotides are TGTGCCAGCTCGGGGACAGGGACTAGGAATTCACCCCTCCACTTT. It encodes CASSGTGTRNSPLHF.

The chain is built from TRBV6-5 and TRBJ2-5; D gene unclear. The V gene's germline CDR1 is MNHEY and CDR2 SVGAGI. The CDR3 runs 12 residues. With 4 bases removed from V and 3 bases from J, the gap between germline ends came to 6 bases. CDR3 loop: CASSSTEETQYF. The CDR3 nucleotides read TGTGCCAGCAGTTCCACCGAAGAGACCCAGTACTTC.

In this sample, this clonotype turned up many times. The gene calls are TRBV29-1 and TRBJ1-1; D gene uncertain. Trimming took off 7 bases at V and 3 bases at J, with 15 bases between the two ends. CDR1 is SQVTM, CDR2 ANQGSEA, per germline. The CDR3 sequence is 13 residues long. The CDR3 loop reads CSGAQDWYTEAFF. The CDR3 DNA sequence: TGCAGCGGAGCTCAGGACTGGTACACTGAAGCTTTCTTT.

This clonotype was picked up many times. The rearrangement links TRBV6-5 to TRBJ2-3; D might be TRBD2 (7 bases). The V gene lost 6 bases and the J gene lost 4 bases, with 14 bases spanning the gap. This CDR3 has 14 residues. Per germline, CDR1 MNHEY and CDR2 SVGAGI. Written as DNA, the CDR3 is TGTGCCAGCAGCATACAGGGAGGGGCAGATACGCAGTATTTT. It translates to CASSIQGGADTQYF.

This clonotype was detected a few times. V is TRBV5-6 and J is TRBJ2-5, with 8 bases aligning to TRBD1. The V and J ends lost 2 bases and 4 bases, in that order; junction bases with no gene match: 7. From germline, CDR1 is SGHDT and CDR2 YYEEEE. The CDR3 is made up of 15 amino acids. CDR3 sequence reads: CASSFGPGGRETQYF. The CDR3 DNA reads TGTGCCAGCAGCTTCGGCCCAGGGGGCCGAGAGACCCAGTACTTC.

At least ten counts were recorded for this clonotype. The chain employs TRBV30 and TRBJ2-7; 7 positions agree with TRBD1. This CDR3 is 13 amino acids long. J gave up 8 bases and V 0 bases, and 7 bases lay outside the gene matches. The germline gives CDR1 GTSNPN, CDR2 SVGIG (reference sequence). The CDR3 DNA reads as TGTGCCTGGAGTGTAGGGGGCTCTTCGAAGCAGTACTTC. Protein product: CAWSVGGSSKQYF.

The table lists this clonotype with many counts. The rearrangement joins TRBV20-1 to TRBJ1-2, with 7 nucleotides matching TRBD1. This CDR3 spans 15 amino acids. Germline V gene lookup returns CDR1 DFQATT and CDR2 SNEGSKA (reference sequence). V lost 5 bases to trimming and J lost 9 bases; unmatched junction nucleotides: 18. The CDR3 region is CSARNPGTALESYTF. CDR3 coding DNA: TGCAGTGCTCGAAATCCCGGGACAGCCCTCGAGAGCTACACCTTC.

Many counts were recorded for this clonotype. The chain joins TRBV3-1 to TRBJ1-5, with D maybe TRBD1 (5 bases). The CDR3 runs to 14 residues. CDR1 is LGHDT and CDR2 is YNNKEL in the germline V gene (reference sequence). Between the trimmed V and J ends, which lost 6 bases and 4 bases, there was a span of 13 bases. CDR3 DNA: TGTGCCAGCAGATCGGGACCGTCGAATCAGCCCCAGCATTTT. This codes for CASRSGPSNQPQHF. Complete variable domain (other parts from reference TRBV3-1 and TRBJ1-5): DTAVSQTPKYLVTQMGNDKSIKCEQNLGHDTMYWYKQDSKKFLKIMFSYNNKELIINETVPNRFSPKSPDKAHLNLHINSLELGDSAVYFCASRSGPSNQPQHFGDGTRLSIL.

There are many counts of this clonotype. CDR3 coding DNA: TGTGCCAGCAGCCACCTAATAGCGCCAACCTACAATGAGCAGTTCTTC. Amino acids: CASSHLIAPTYNEQFF. The V gene is TRBV14, the J gene TRBJ2-1; a weak D match, TRBD2 (5 bases). V shed 3 bases and J shed 2 bases, with 14 bases lying between them. The CDR3 runs to 16 residues. Germline assignment: CDR1 SGHDN and CDR2 FVKESK.

In this sample, this clonotype turned up many times. The V and J genes are TRBV29-1 and TRBJ2-7; D gene uncertain. Trimming removed 7 bases from V and 4 bases from J, with 17 bases in between. The CDR3 is 13 amino acids. Germline lookup yields CDR1 SQVTM and CDR2 ANQGSEA. The CDR3 loop is CSAEKETVYEQYF. The DNA of the CDR3 is TGCAGCGCAGAAAAGGAAACCGTGTACGAGCAGTACTTC.

This clonotype was found many times. The chain uses TRBV12-3 or TRBV12-4 and TRBJ2-1, with 9 bases identical to TRBD2. The CDR3 is 15 residues long. The V and J ends lost 7 bases and 8 bases, in that order; junction bases with no gene match: 12. The chain's CDR3 is CASIKQSGGFYEQFF. CDR3 sequence (DNA): TGTGCCAGCATCAAGCAAAGCGGGGGGTTCTATGAGCAGTTCTTC.